The 23 T cell receptor beta chains below all came from one sample that was sequenced in a study of T cells in localized non-small cell lung cancer. Only in-frame clones appear in the TCRdb table, and some are missing; sequencing was by immunoSEQ multiplex PCR. This table holds a few thousand clones, approximately 35% found once. The source was lung tumor tissue, collected before any cancer treatment. Source of these receptors: a female donor of 60 years or more with stage I lung adenocarcinoma.

The chain couples TRBV19 to TRBJ2-1; TRBD1 matches 8 bases. The J segment lost 8 bases and the V segment lost 8 bases, leaving 2 bases of the junction unmatched. Germline V gives CDR1 LNHDA, CDR2 SQIVND (reference sequence). This CDR3 contains 11 residues. The CDR3: CASGTGDEQFF. CDR3 bases: TGTGCCAGTGGGACAGGCGATGAGCAGTTCTTC.

This chain uses TRBV30 with TRBJ2-3, with 8 nucleotides matching TRBD2. Trimming removed 0 bases from V and 4 bases from J; junction bases left unmatched: 0. CDR1 GTSNPN and CDR2 SVGIG come from the germline V gene (reference sequence). The CDR3 has 13 amino acids. The CDR3 DNA sequence: TGTGCCTGGAGTGTAGCGGGGGCAGATACGCAGTATTTT. Translated: CAWSVAGADTQYF.

This clone was counted a few times. V and J are TRBV1 and TRBJ2-1; the table names TRBD2, a call not compared with the DNA. TRBV1 is recorded as a pseudogene. This CDR3 is built from 15 residues. CDR3 in amino acids: CASSQDLARRGGQFF. The DNA for the CDR3 is TGCGCCAGCAGCCAAGATTTGGCTAGGAGGGGTGGGCAGTTCTTC.

This clone was observed a few times. The chain employs TRBV14 and TRBJ1-1; no clear D gene. Germline V CDR1 and CDR2: SGHDN, FVKESK. CDR3 size: 14 residues. V was pared by 2 bases and J by 5 bases, with 12 bases between. CDR3 region: CASSQIRGETEAFF. Here the CDR3 DNA reads TGTGCCAGCAGCCAAATCCGAGGTGAGACTGAAGCTTTCTTT. Combining the CDR3 with reference TRBV14 and TRBJ1-1 gives the whole variable domain EAGVTQFPSHSVIEKGQTVTLRCDPISGHDNLYWYRRVMGKEIKFLLHFVKESKQDESGMPNNRFLAERTGGTYSTLKVQPAELEDSGVYFCASSQIRGETEAFFGQGTRLTVV.

The chain recombines TRBV7-2 with TRBJ1-2; D remains ambiguous. Germline loops: CDR1 SGHTA, CDR2 FQGNSA. CDR3 length equals 13 residues. The germline V and J ends were trimmed by 2 bases and 13 bases, with 17 bases remaining between them. The DNA for the CDR3 is TGTGCCAGCAGCTTATCACGTGCTAGGAGCTGCACCTTC. As protein: CASSLSRARSCTF.

V is TRBV9 and J is TRBJ2-7; 13 bases are shared with TRBD2. The J segment lost 5 bases and the V segment lost 5 bases, leaving 10 bases of the junction unmatched. CDR3 size: 16 residues. The germline V gene has CDR1 SGDLS and CDR2 YYNGEE. This CDR3 reads CASSGRTSGSLNEQYF. In DNA, the CDR3 is TGTGCCAGCAGTGGAAGGACTAGCGGGAGCCTCAACGAGCAGTACTTC.

The V gene is TRBV11-3, the J gene TRBJ2-1; TRBD1 aligns across 9 bases. V lost 5 bases, J lost 3 bases, and 5 bases stayed unmatched. CDR1 is SGHNT, CDR2 YENEEA, per germline. The CDR3 length is 15 residues. The CDR3 reads CASSGHRGLYNEQFF. The CDR3 DNA reads as TGTGCCAGCAGCGGCCACAGGGGGCTCTACAATGAGCAGTTCTTC.

A few counts support this clone. V is TRBV4-1 and J is TRBJ2-7; 9 nucleotides align to TRBD1. V lost 1 base and J lost 3; bases outside the gene matches: 7. CDR1 and CDR2 (germline): MGHRA, YSYEKL. This CDR3 has 16 residues. In nucleotides, the CDR3 is TGCGCCAGCAGCCAAGCCGGGGGACAGGGAATCTACGAGCAGTACTTC. It is translated as CASSQAGGQGIYEQYF.

The chain joins TRBV11-3 to TRBJ2-2; TRBD2 matches at 7 bases. With 5 bases clipped from V and 3 bases from J, the junction kept 9 bases outside the gene matches. This CDR3 has 16 amino acids. Per the germline V gene, CDR1 is SGHNT and CDR2 is YENEEA. CDR3 bases: TGTGCCAGCAGCGCGAGGGGACTATTCGACACCGGGGAGCTGTTTTTT. It specifies CASSARGLFDTGELFF.

Worth noting for this clone: A read error may produce the germline difference seen at one junction end. This chain links TRBV6-7 with TRBJ2-3, with D uncertain. TRBV6-7 is an ORF, and what it does is uncertain. The CDR3 consists of 12 residues. The chain's CDR3 is CASSETARMGSF. The CDR3 nucleotides are TGTGCCAGCAGTGAAACCGCCCGCATGGGAAGCTTT.

The chain couples TRBV19 to TRBJ1-2; the D is unclear. CDR3 length equals 16 residues. Trimming left V 1 base short and J 1 base short, with 13 bases between. CDR1 is LNHDA, CDR2 SQIVND, per germline (reference sequence). CDR3 DNA: TGTGCCAGTAGTATAGCCGGCGGGTTTTTTAACTATGGCTACACCTTC. Residues: CASSIAGGFFNYGYTF.

This clone was observed a handful of times. The chain links TRBV28 to TRBJ2-7; 8 bases align to TRBD2. Trimming removed 8 bases from V and 2 bases from J; junction bases left unmatched: 14. CDR3 size: 16 residues. CDR1 and CDR2 (germline): MDHEN, SYDVKM. The CDR3 coding sequence is TGTGCCAGCTGCCGGGGGGGTAGCGGCCAACCCTACGAGCAGTACTTC. It encodes CASCRGGSGQPYEQYF.

The chain recombines TRBV15 with TRBJ1-4; 8 positions agree with TRBD1. Germline lookup yields CDR1 LNHNV and CDR2 YYDKDF (reference sequence). V was pared by 3 bases and J by 3 bases, with 0 bases of the junction left unmatched. This CDR3 has 14 residues. As DNA, the CDR3 is TGTGCCACCAGCAGGGGACAGGCTAATGAAAAACTGTTTTTT. Its protein product is CATSRGQANEKLFF.

A few counts support this clone. The rearrangement joins TRBV18 to TRBJ1-2; D not resolved. V was cut by 3 bases and J by 5 bases, with 7 bases left in between. This CDR3 spans 12 amino acids. Germline V gene data show CDR1 as KGHSH and CDR2 as LQKENI. The CDR3 loop reads CASSPTEYGYTF. CDR3 coding DNA: TGTGCCAGCTCACCGACTGAGTATGGCTACACCTTC. Full variable domain (rest looked up from reference TRBV18 and TRBJ1-2): NAGVMQNPRHLVRRRGQEARLRCSPMKGHSHVYWYRQLPEEGLKFMVYLQKENIIDESGMPKERFSAEFPKEGPSILRIQQVVRGDSAAYFCASSPTEYGYTFGSGTRLTVV.

This clone was counted only a few times. The chain links TRBV9 to TRBJ2-2; 9 positions match TRBD2. CDR1 is SGDLS and CDR2 is YYNGEE in the germline V gene. V dropped 0 bases and J dropped 6; count of bases not matched to a gene: 6. The CDR3 loop spans 16 amino acids. Here the CDR3 DNA reads TGTGCCAGCAGCGTAGGAGGCGGGGGGGCCGCCGGGGAGCTGTTTTTT. The encoded protein is CASSVGGGGAAGELFF.

This chain joins TRBV30 and TRBJ1-2; a weak D match, TRBD1 (6 bases). Trimming left V 3 bases short and J 5 bases short, with 13 bases between. Germline V gene data show CDR1 as GTSNPN and CDR2 as SVGIG (reference sequence). The CDR3 totals 13 residues. CDR3: CAWRTGFGYGYTF. DNA of the CDR3: TGTGCCTGGAGAACAGGGTTTGGGTATGGCTACACCTTC.

This clone has more than one count but fewer than ten. The chain employs TRBV30 and TRBJ1-1; D is unresolved. This CDR3 region has 14 residues. Trimming cost V 5 bases and J 6 bases, with 19 bases left between them. Germline loops: CDR1 GTSNPN, CDR2 SVGIG (reference sequence). The CDR3 reads CAWGAEVRTPEAFF. CDR3 sequence (DNA): TGTGCCTGGGGCGCCGAGGTTCGAACCCCTGAAGCTTTCTTT.

This chain joins TRBV7-5 and TRBJ1-4; the table assigns TRBD1, which was not confirmed against the DNA. TRBV7-5 is a recognized pseudogene. The CDR3 runs 16 residues. The CDR3 loop is CASGTGQTGRVEKLFF. The CDR3 DNA is TGTGCCAGTGGAACCGGACAGACCGGGCGAGTGGAAAAACTGTTTTTT.

J is TRBJ1-5 and V is TRBV28, with TRBD1 identical over 11 bases. Germline CDR1 reads MDHEN; CDR2 reads SYDVKM. Trimming cost V 6 bases and J 1 base; bases outside gene matches: 8. This CDR3 region has 17 residues. The CDR3 is CASSSPGTGGSNQPQHF. CDR3 nucleotide sequence: TGTGCCAGCAGCAGTCCCGGGACAGGGGGGAGCAATCAGCCCCAGCATTTT.

The sample holds a few counts of this clone. CDR3 sequence (DNA): TGTGCCAGTAGGACAGACCTCTATGGCTACACCTTC. It codes for CASRTDLYGYTF. V is TRBV19 and J is TRBJ1-2; D perhaps matches TRBD1 (5 bases). The length of the CDR3 is 12 residues. V was trimmed by 6 bases and J by 4 bases, leaving 9 bases between them. Germline V gene sequence: CDR1 LNHDA, CDR2 SQIVND (reference sequence).

This clone has just a few counts. The chain employs TRBV11-3 and TRBJ1-2; no definite D call. The CDR3 loop spans 14 amino acids. Between the trimmed V and J ends, which lost 2 bases and 5 bases, there was a span of 12 bases. Germline CDR1 is SGHNT and CDR2 is YENEEA. This CDR3 is CASSLHSSEYGYTF. CDR3 in DNA: TGTGCCAGCAGCTTACACAGTTCTGAGTATGGCTACACCTTC. Combining the CDR3 with reference TRBV11-3 and TRBJ1-2 gives the whole variable domain EAGVVQSPRYKIIEKKQPVAFWCNPISGHNTLYWYLQNLGQGPELLIRYENEEAVDDSQLPKDRFSAERLKGVDSTLKIQPAELGDSAVYLCASSLHSSEYGYTFGSGTRLTVV.

The chain is built from TRBV11-3 and TRBJ1-2, with D unclear. Trimming shortened V by 2 bases and J by 2 bases, and 9 bases separated the two germline ends. This CDR3 region has 14 residues. The germline CDR1 and CDR2 sequences are SGHNT and YENEEA. CDR3 sequence (DNA): TGTGCCAGCAGCTTAAGTAGGTCAAACTATGGCTACACCTTC. Protein sequence: CASSLSRSNYGYTF. Variable domain in full (rest from reference TRBV11-3 and TRBJ1-2): EAGVVQSPRYKIIEKKQPVAFWCNPISGHNTLYWYLQNLGQGPELLIRYENEEAVDDSQLPKDRFSAERLKGVDSTLKIQPAELGDSAVYLCASSLSRSNYGYTFGSGTRLTVV.

The CDR3 protein is CASKRQGASNQPQHF. For the CDR3, the DNA is TGTGCCAGCAAGAGACAGGGGGCGAGCAATCAGCCCCAGCATTTT. The chain joins TRBV28 to TRBJ1-5, with 10 bases identical to TRBD1. Germline V lookup: CDR1 MDHEN, CDR2 SYDVKM. V was pared by 7 bases and J by 1 base, with 4 bases of the junction left unmatched. The CDR3 sequence is 15 residues long.